The 30 T cell receptor beta chains below all came from one sample that was sequenced in a study of T-cell reconstitution after alpha-beta-depleted transplantation in children. TCRbeta library preparation incorporated unique molecular identifiers. TCRdb reprocessed the PCR reads via MiXCR and lists one record per CDR3 protein. The sample holds roughly 200,000 distinct CDR3 sequences, roughly a tenth seen once. The sequencing here drew on PBMCs from the stem cell graft donor, taken from the stem cell graft. Receptors were obtained from a human donor who donated a stem cell graft to a child with acute lymphoblastic leukemia.

This clonotype has a handful of counts. CDR3 DNA sequence: TGTGCCAGCAGCCCCCGGGCCCGAGATAGCAATCAGCCCCAGCATTTT. Translated, it gives CASSPRARDSNQPQHF. The chain uses TRBV7-2 and TRBJ1-5; D remains ambiguous. This CDR3 comprises 16 residues. The V end lost 5 bases, the J end lost 0 bases, and 14 bases lay between the germline ends. From germline, CDR1 is SGHTA and CDR2 FQGNSA.

Only a few counts were recorded for this clonotype. The chain employs TRBV7-2 and TRBJ2-5; 12 bases agree with TRBD2. Germline V gene data show CDR1 as SGHTA and CDR2 as FQGNSA. The CDR3 spans 19 residues. The ends lost 1 base at V and 4 bases at J; junction bases unmatched: 13. CDR3 region: CASSLVGASGGAAAETQYF. The CDR3 coding sequence is TGTGCCAGCAGCTTAGTGGGGGCTAGCGGGGGGGCCGCGGCAGAGACCCAGTACTTC.

The rearrangement joins TRBV28 to TRBJ1-5, with 8 positions matching TRBD1. V was clipped by 2 bases and J by 4 bases; unmatched bases: 4. Germline CDR1 MDHEN, CDR2 SYDVKM. The CDR3 consists of 15 residues. For the CDR3, the DNA is TGTGCCAGCAGTTTAATTACAGGGGGTAATCAGCCCCAGCATTTT. Protein: CASSLITGGNQPQHF.

In this sample, this clonotype turned up a few times. The J gene is TRBJ2-5, the V gene TRBV5-1, with D maybe TRBD2 (6 bases). Trimming stripped 5 bases from V and 2 bases from J, with 13 bases between. Germline V gene data show CDR1 as SGHRS and CDR2 as YFSETQ. The CDR3 loop spans 14 amino acids. In DNA, the CDR3 is TGCGCCAGCAGACCTCCGGGACTTCAAGAGACCCAGTACTTC. Translation: CASRPPGLQETQYF. The whole variable domain, remainder taken from reference TRBV5-1 and TRBJ2-5, is KAGVTQTPRYLIKTRGQQVTLSCSPISGHRSVSWYQQTPGQGLQFLFEYFSETQRNKGNFPGRFSGRQFSNSRSEMNVSTLELGDSALYLCASRPPGLQETQYFGPGTRLLVL.

This clonotype was found a few times. This chain links TRBV5-5 with TRBJ1-1; the match to TRBD1 covers 7 bases. V trimming: 4 bases; J trimming: 7 bases; junction bases outside the gene matches: 10. The CDR3 runs 14 residues. Germline lookup yields CDR1 SGHKS and CDR2 YYEKEE (reference sequence). The DNA for the CDR3 is TGTGCCAGCAGCCCCAATCCGGGACAGTTTGAAGCTTTCTTT. As protein: CASSPNPGQFEAFF.

This clonotype has ten or more counts. The V call is TRBV3-1, the J call TRBJ1-2; D is unclear. The V gene lost 1 base and the J gene lost 2 bases, with 11 bases spanning the gap. The CDR3 consists of 15 residues. The germline gives CDR1 LGHDT, CDR2 YNNKEL (reference sequence). CDR3 sequence reads: CASSQAGRVNYGYTF. As DNA, the CDR3 is TGTGCCAGCAGCCAAGCCGGGCGGGTGAACTATGGCTACACCTTC.

The table lists this clonotype with a few counts. This rearrangement joins TRBV11-2 to TRBJ1-6; D is uncertain. CDR1 is SGHAT, CDR2 FQNNGV, per germline. Trimming removed 3 bases from V and 9 bases from J, with 15 bases in between. The length of the CDR3 is 15 residues. In DNA, the CDR3 is TGTGCCAGCAGCTTCCTCCCCCCGACCGTTTCACCCCTCCACTTT. It yields the protein CASSFLPPTVSPLHF.

This clonotype was observed a single time. This clone may be a read error of a much larger clone one base away. The V call is TRBV29-1, the J call TRBJ2-1; 7 bases fit TRBD1. This CDR3 spans 16 amino acids. J lost 6 bases, V lost 4 bases, and 15 bases had no gene match. Germline V CDR1 and CDR2: SQVTM, ANQGSEA. The CDR3 nucleotides read TGCAGCGTTGGGGGCAGTACAGGGGTGCACTGCAATGAGCAGTTCTTC. Translated: CSVGGSTGVHCNEQFF.

This clonotype was counted between two and nine times. The chain joins TRBV6-1 to TRBJ2-7; 9 bases are a match to TRBD1. The CDR3 consists of 13 residues. CDR1 is MNHNS and CDR2 is SASEGT in the germline V gene. Losses at the gene ends were 7 bases for V and 4 bases for J; bases not matched to a gene: 5. The CDR3 spells CASTPGTGYEQYF. CDR3 in DNA: TGTGCCAGCACCCCAGGGACAGGGTACGAGCAGTACTTC.

CDR3 sequence (DNA): TGTGCCAGTAGTAATTGGGGGAACACTGAAGCTTTCTTT. Translating gives CASSNWGNTEAFF. V and J are TRBV19 and TRBJ1-1; no firm D call. Trimming took 4 bases from V and 1 from J, leaving 7 bases between them. The CDR3 has 13 amino acids. Germline assignment: CDR1 LNHDA and CDR2 SQIVND (reference sequence).

This chain links TRBV20-1 with TRBJ2-7; the match to TRBD1 covers 8 bases. J was trimmed by 7 bases and V by 5 bases; bases with no gene match: 10. CDR1 and CDR2 from the germline V gene are DFQATT and SNEGSKA (reference sequence). The CDR3 totals 13 residues. The CDR3 nucleotides are TGCAGTGCTGGCCGGACAGGGCTTGTTGAGCAGTACTTC. Its translation: CSAGRTGLVEQYF.

At least ten counts were recorded for this clonotype. The V and J genes are TRBV20-1 and TRBJ2-7, with a possible D match to TRBD1 (5 bases). Germline V gene sequence: CDR1 DFQATT, CDR2 SNEGSKA (reference sequence). The CDR3 totals 13 residues. Trimming shortened V by 3 bases and J by 5 bases, and 14 bases separated the two germline ends. In nucleotides, the CDR3 is TGCAGTGCTAGCATCGTGCAGGGTCACGAGCAGTACTTC. Translation gives CSASIVQGHEQYF.

The gene calls are TRBV29-1 and TRBJ2-7; D unclear. Germline CDR1 is SQVTM and CDR2 is ANQGSEA. The V end lost 7 bases, the J end lost 0 bases, and 10 bases lay between the germline ends. This CDR3 is 12 amino acids long. CDR3: CSAATFSYEQYF. The CDR3 region has the DNA TGCAGCGCGGCTACGTTCTCCTACGAGCAGTACTTC.

In nucleotides, the CDR3 is TGTGCCAGCAGCTTAGGGGATGGGGGAACTGAAGCTTTCTTT. It codes for CASSLGDGGTEAFF. The chain is built from TRBV6-5 and TRBJ1-1; D is perhaps TRBD1 (5 bases). Germline assignment: CDR1 MNHEY and CDR2 SVGAGI. Trimming removed 6 bases from V and 5 bases from J, with 16 bases in between. The CDR3 is made up of 14 amino acids.

This clonotype was found many times. This chain joins TRBV6-4 and TRBJ1-1, with D maybe TRBD1 (6 bases). Germline loops: CDR1 MRHNA, CDR2 SNTAGT. V lost 8 bases and J 0 bases, leaving 16 bases between the germline ends. CDR3 length equals 15 residues. Written as DNA, the CDR3 is TGTGCCAGCCTCCCGGGACATAACCTGAACACTGAAGCTTTCTTT. It yields the protein CASLPGHNLNTEAFF.

Remarks on this clonotype: This clone may be a read error of a much larger clone one base away. CDR3 amino acids: CASRNGREETLYF. CDR3 coding DNA: TGTGCCAGCAGAAACGGGCGAGAAGAGACCCTGTACTTC. The rearrangement links TRBV6-1 to TRBJ2-5, with D hard to call. The CDR3 runs 13 residues. Germline loops: CDR1 MNHNS, CDR2 SASEGT.

This clonotype was recorded many times. The junction does not match germline at one end; this may be a read error. This chain connects TRBV12-3 or TRBV12-4 to TRBJ2-3; maybe TRBD2 (7 bases). This CDR3 is built from 16 residues. The CDR3 region has the DNA TGTGCCAACAGTTTAGGGGGGGACGCCTACACAGATACGCAGTATTTT. It encodes CANSLGGDAYTDTQYF.

V gene TRBV7-2 combines with J gene TRBJ2-5; perhaps TRBD2 as D (6 bases). The ends were cut back, 3 bases at V and 5 bases at J, with 13 bases in the middle. This CDR3 is 14 amino acids long. Germline lookup yields CDR1 SGHTA and CDR2 FQGNSA. CDR3 bases: TGTGCCAGCAGCTTGGACGGGGAGGCGGAGACCCAGTACTTC. This sequence encodes CASSLDGEAETQYF.

This clonotype was counted many times. The V and J genes are TRBV5-1 and TRBJ1-3, with TRBD1 matching over 11 bases. CDR1 SGHRS and CDR2 YFSETQ come from the germline V gene. V was pared by 2 bases and J by 10 bases, with 8 bases of the junction left unmatched. CDR3 length: 15 residues. The CDR3 region has the DNA TGCGCCAGCAGCTTAACCGGGACAGGGGGAAGGACCATATATTTT. Translated, it gives CASSLTGTGGRTIYF.

This clonotype was found many times. The genes are TRBV5-5 and TRBJ1-4; the match to TRBD1 covers 7 bases. The CDR3 runs to 15 residues. V trimming: 4 bases; J trimming: 4 bases; junction bases outside the gene matches: 7. Germline CDR1 reads SGHKS; CDR2 reads YYEKEE (reference sequence). Written as DNA, the CDR3 is TGTGCCAGCAGCACCGGGGACAGATTTAATGAAAAACTGTTTTTT. It is translated as CASSTGDRFNEKLFF.

This clonotype was detected ten times or more. The chain uses TRBV7-8 and TRBJ1-6; 11 nucleotides match TRBD1. V gave up 5 bases and J gave up 7 bases; unmatched junction bases: 16. This CDR3 spans 19 amino acids. Germline lookup yields CDR1 SGHVS and CDR2 FQNEAQ. CDR3 DNA: TGTGCCAGCAGCCTGAAAGCCAGGACAGGGGGCGTTTGGAATTCACCCCTCCACTTT. This translates into CASSLKARTGGVWNSPLHF.

The chain carries TRBV7-2 and TRBJ2-1, with D perhaps TRBD2 (7 bases). The germline V gene encodes CDR1 SGHTA and CDR2 FQGNSA. The length of the CDR3 is 16 residues. With 6 bases removed from V and 0 bases from J, the gap between germline ends came to 15 bases. The CDR3 is CASRWGGVSSYNEQFF. The DNA for the CDR3 is TGTGCCAGCAGGTGGGGGGGCGTGAGCTCCTACAATGAGCAGTTCTTC.

This clonotype showed up many times. This chain uses TRBV5-1 with TRBJ2-3; unclear D gene. The germline V and J ends were trimmed by 0 bases and 5 bases, with 16 bases remaining between them. The CDR3 length is 16 residues. CDR1 and CDR2 (germline): SGHRS, YFSETQ. CDR3 DNA sequence: TGCGCCAGCAGCTTGGGATCCGATCCTAATGGAGATACGCAGTATTTT. This sequence encodes CASSLGSDPNGDTQYF.

This clonotype was seen ten or more times. The rearrangement joins TRBV15 to TRBJ2-2; TRBD2 aligns across 7 bases. CDR3 length: 16 amino acids. The germline gives CDR1 LNHNV, CDR2 YYDKDF (reference sequence). Losses at the gene ends were 8 bases for V and 6 bases for J; bases not matched to a gene: 15. The DNA for the CDR3 is TGTGCCACCCGCCGACCAGGGACGGGGGGAGCCGGGGAGCTGTTTTTT. Translating it yields CATRRPGTGGAGELFF.

This clonotype was detected many times. The rearrangement links TRBV10-3 to TRBJ1-2; D is perhaps TRBD1 (6 bases). CDR3 length equals 13 residues. Germline assignment: CDR1 ENHRY and CDR2 SYGVKD. Trimming took off 0 bases at V and 6 bases at J, with 8 bases between the two ends. CDR3 loop: CAISESTGNGYTF. The CDR3 DNA reads as TGTGCCATCAGTGAGTCTACAGGGAATGGCTACACCTTC.

This clonotype was picked up a small number of times. The V call is TRBV5-1, the J call TRBJ2-5, with TRBD2 matching 13 bases. V was clipped by 4 bases and J by 8 bases; unmatched bases: 5. Germline-derived CDR1 and CDR2 are SGHRS and YFSETQ. The CDR3 covers 14 residues. CDR3 bases: TGCGCCAGCAGCGCCGGGACTAGCGGGGATACCCAGTACTTC. Translation: CASSAGTSGDTQYF. The complete variable domain, with remaining parts taken from reference TRBV5-1 and TRBJ2-5, reads KAGVTQTPRYLIKTRGQQVTLSCSPISGHRSVSWYQQTPGQGLQFLFEYFSETQRNKGNFPGRFSGRQFSNSRSEMNVSTLELGDSALYLCASSAGTSGDTQYFGPGTRLLVL.

This clonotype occurred many times. The chain joins TRBV4-2 to TRBJ2-2; D is unresolved. Germline assignment: CDR1 LGHNA and CDR2 YNFKEQ. Between the trimmed V and J ends, which lost 0 bases and 0 bases, there was a span of 8 bases. This CDR3 comprises 16 residues. The CDR3 nucleotides are TGTGCCAGCAGCCAAGAACGGTGGGCGAACACCGGGGAGCTGTTTTTT. It is translated as CASSQERWANTGELFF.

The chain has TRBV12-3 or TRBV12-4 and TRBJ2-3; D gene uncertain. This CDR3 spans 15 amino acids. V was clipped by 6 bases and J by 4 bases, with 17 bases between them. CDR3 residues: CASSMLNRGSDTQYF. The CDR3 DNA reads TGTGCCAGCAGCATGTTGAACAGAGGCTCAGATACGCAGTATTTT.

This clonotype was counted ten times or more. This chain uses TRBV13 with TRBJ2-7, with 16 bases identical to TRBD2. V dropped 4 bases and J dropped 2; count of bases not matched to a gene: 8. The CDR3 spans 18 residues. Germline V gives CDR1 PRHDT, CDR2 FYEKMQ (reference sequence). DNA for the CDR3: TGTGCCAGCAGCTCACACGTCGGGACTAGCGGGGGGGCCTACGAGCAGTACTTC. This gives the protein CASSSHVGTSGGAYEQYF.

This clonotype was observed a few times. The V and J genes are TRBV5-1 and TRBJ2-2; D might be TRBD1 (6 bases). V was pared by 1 base and J by 0 bases, with 7 bases between. Germline assignment: CDR1 SGHRS and CDR2 YFSETQ. This CDR3 has 15 amino acids. The DNA for the CDR3 is TGCGCCAGCAGCTTGCGACAGGCGAACACCGGGGAGCTGTTTTTT. This encodes CASSLRQANTGELFF. Supplemented by reference TRBV5-1 and TRBJ2-2, the full variable domain reads KAGVTQTPRYLIKTRGQQVTLSCSPISGHRSVSWYQQTPGQGLQFLFEYFSETQRNKGNFPGRFSGRQFSNSRSEMNVSTLELGDSALYLCASSLRQANTGELFFGEGSRLTVL.